This TCR beta chain was documented in a study of OX40 agonist ivuxolimab in advanced cancers. The data were produced by immunoSEQ multiplex PCR, yet TCRdb's version contains in-frame clones alone and is incomplete. The sample includes some 80,000 clones, roughly 85% of them seen just once. This sample comprised CD4+ or CD8+ T cells sorted from blood, obtained in a trial of the OX40 agonist ivuxolimab. This clonotype was sampled from an adult with an advanced solid tumor such as melanoma, head and neck, liver or kidney cancer.

The CDR3 DNA reads as TGCGCCAGCAGCCCCCCGACCCATTCTGGAAACACCATATATTTT. It codes for CASSPPTHSGNTIYF. The chain recombines TRBV4-1 with TRBJ1-3, with D uncertain. The ends were cut back, 4 bases at V and 1 base at J, with 11 bases in the middle. Germline V gene sequence: CDR1 MGHRA, CDR2 YSYEKL. The CDR3 contains 15 residues.